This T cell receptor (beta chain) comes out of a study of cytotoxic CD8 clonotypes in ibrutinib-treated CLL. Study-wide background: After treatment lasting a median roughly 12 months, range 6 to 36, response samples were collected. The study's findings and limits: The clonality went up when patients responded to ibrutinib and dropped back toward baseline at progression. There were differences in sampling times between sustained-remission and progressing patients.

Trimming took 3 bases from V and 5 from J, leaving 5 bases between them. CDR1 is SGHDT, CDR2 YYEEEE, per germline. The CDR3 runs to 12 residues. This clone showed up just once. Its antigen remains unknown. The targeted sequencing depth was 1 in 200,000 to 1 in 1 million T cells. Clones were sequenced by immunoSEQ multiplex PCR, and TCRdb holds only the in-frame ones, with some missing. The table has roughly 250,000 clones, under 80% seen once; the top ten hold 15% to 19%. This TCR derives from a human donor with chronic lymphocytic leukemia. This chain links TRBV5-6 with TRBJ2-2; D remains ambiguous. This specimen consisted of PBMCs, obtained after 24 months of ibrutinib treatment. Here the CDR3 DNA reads TGTGCCAGCAGCTGGGTAACCGGGGAGCTGTTTTTT. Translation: CASSWVTGELFF.